This passage covers 6 T cell receptor beta chains from one sample sequenced in a study of control samples from healthy donors and cancer patients. TCRdb keeps only in-frame clones here, not all; method: immunoSEQ multiplex PCR. The sample yields some 10,000 clones, approximately 91% seen once. Sample: PBMCs. Receptor source: a man aged 55 to 70 with colorectal cancer.

The chain carries TRBV9 and TRBJ2-3; TRBD2 might be the D (6 bases). The germline V and J ends were trimmed by 0 bases and 6 bases, with 14 bases remaining between them. Germline V CDR1 and CDR2: SGDLS, YYNGEE. This CDR3 region has 15 residues. CDR3 DNA: TGTGCCAGCAGCGTAGCTGGGGCCGGAGGGGATACGCAGTATTTT. This encodes CASSVAGAGGDTQYF. The full variable domain, its missing parts supplied by reference TRBV9 and TRBJ2-3, is DSGVTQTPKHLITATGQRVTLRCSPRSGDLSVYWYQQSLDQGLQFLIQYYNGEERAKGNILERFSAQQFPDLHSELNLSSLELGDSALYFCASSVAGAGGDTQYFGPGTRLTVL.

This chain links TRBV7-2 with TRBJ2-3, with D uncertain. This CDR3 contains 13 residues. From germline, CDR1 is SGHTA and CDR2 FQGNSA. V dropped 1 base and J dropped 1 base, with 3 bases sitting between them. The CDR3 DNA is TGTGCCAGCAGCTTAGGCGGCACAGATACGCAGTATTTT. Translation: CASSLGGTDTQYF.

This chain links TRBV6-5 with TRBJ2-3; D is unclear. CDR3 length: 15 residues. Trimming took off 2 bases at V and 6 bases at J, with 15 bases between the two ends. Germline assignment: CDR1 MNHEY and CDR2 SVGAGI. This chain's CDR3 is CASSYQASVVDTQYF. The CDR3 bases are TGTGCCAGCAGTTACCAGGCGTCGGTTGTGGATACGCAGTATTTT.

In DNA form, the CDR3 reads TGTGCCAGCAGCCAAGTTTGGTCTTGGCAGCGGGGGAACACCGGGGAGCTGTTTTTT. Its protein is CASSQVWSWQRGNTGELFF. The chain is built from TRBV4-2 and TRBJ2-2, with 7 positions matching TRBD2. The CDR3 length is 19 residues. V gave up 1 base and J gave up 1 base; unmatched junction bases: 12. CDR1 LGHNA and CDR2 YNFKEQ come from the germline V gene.

This chain uses TRBV28 with TRBJ2-3; tentatively, D is TRBD1 or TRBD2 (5 bases each). V was clipped by 3 bases and J by 0 bases, with 10 bases between them. CDR1 is MDHEN and CDR2 is SYDVKM in the germline V gene. The CDR3 is made up of 15 amino acids. The CDR3 DNA reads TGTGCCAGCAGTTTGTCGGGGCTTAGCACAGATACGCAGTATTTT. Protein product: CASSLSGLSTDTQYF.

On this clone itself: Additional DNA sequences in this sample encode the identical CDR3. The genes are TRBV2 and TRBJ2-1; D might be TRBD2 (6 bases). The CDR3 runs 10 residues. Germline V lookup: CDR1 SNHLY, CDR2 FYNNEI. The V and J ends lost 8 bases and 10 bases respectively, with 9 bases between them. CDR3 amino acids: CASGGNEQFF. The CDR3 region has the DNA TGTGCCAGCGGGGGGAACGAGCAGTTCTTC.